Listed below are T cell receptor beta chains from one sample, sequenced in a study of cytomegalovirus exposure and HLA in healthy donors. Measured with immunoSEQ multiplex PCR; TCRdb has only the in-frame clones, and not every one. This sample carries 50,000 to 65,000 clones, around 72% of them seen once, and the ten largest clones take about 3%. The material sequenced was PBMCs. The receptors shown here come from a young man in good health and CMV-seronegative. CDR3s include the opening cysteine and the closing phenylalanine or tryptophan. Fields, in order: J gene, clone size, V gene, D gene, CDR3 length, CDR3 DNA, CDR3 protein. D genes are given only for firm matches. Clone size is stated in some rows and not others, as once, few, many or a class when expanded.

>TRBJ2-7|-|TRBV13|-|15
TGTGCCAGCAGCTTCGGTTCTAGCGTGTCCTACGAGCAGTACTTC
CASSFGSSVSYEQYF
>TRBJ1-1|-|TRBV6-4|-|13
TGTGCCAGCAGGGCGGGGCTGAACACTGAAGCTTTCTTT
CASRAGLNTEAFF
>TRBJ2-7|-|TRBV27|TRBD1|14
TGTGCCAGCAGTCACCCGGGACAGACGTACGAGCAGTACTTC
CASSHPGQTYEQYF
>TRBJ2-5|-|TRBV6-5|-|14
TGTGCCAGCAGTTACGGACAGTACCAAGAGACCCAGTACTTC
CASSYGQYQETQYF
>TRBJ1-5|-|TRBV4-3|-|15
TGCGCCAGCAGCCAAGACGGGGGGGGCAATCAGCCCCAGCATTTT
CASSQDGGGNQPQHF
>TRBJ2-1|-|TRBV10-3|-|13
TGTGCCATCGGAACCAGCGCCCAGGGGTGGCAGTTCTTC
CAIGTSAQGWQFF
>TRBJ1-2|-|TRBV18|TRBD1|15
TGTGCCAGCTCACCACTAAGACAGGGGGTCTATGGCTACACCTTC
CASSPLRQGVYGYTF
>TRBJ2-7|once|TRBV7-6|-|15
TGTGCCAGCAGCTTAGTGGAGGGGCCGAACTACGAGCAGTACTTC
CASSLVEGPNYEQYF
>TRBJ2-3|few|TRBV30|-|12
TGTGCCTGGAACAGACTAGCAGATACGCAGTATTTT
CAWNRLADTQYF
>TRBJ1-4|few|TRBV19|-|13
TGTGCCAGTCGACAGGTTCGTAATGAAAAACTGTTTTTT
CASRQVRNEKLFF
>TRBJ2-2|-|TRBV29-1|-|15
TGCAGCGTTGTTACGATGGAACGGGGCACCGGGGAGCTGTTTTTT
CSVVTMERGTGELFF
>TRBJ2-1|-|TRBV4-3|-|13
TGCGCCAGCAGCCAATCCAGGGCGACTGAGCAGTTCTTC
CASSQSRATEQFF
>TRBJ2-7|-|TRBV5-1|-|12
TGCGCCAGCAGCTCTTCCTCCTACGAGCAGTACTTC
CASSSSSYEQYF
>TRBJ1-1|-|TRBV6-5|TRBD1|16
TGTGCCAGCAGTTACTCCCTCAGGGGGCGTGACACTGAAGCTTTCTTT
CASSYSLRGRDTEAFF
>TRBJ2-7|-|TRBV29-1|TRBD1|16
TGCAGCGTTGCCCCCGGGGACAGGGGCAGTGCCTACGAGCAGTACTTC
CSVAPGDRGSAYEQYF
>TRBJ2-1|-|TRBV4-2|-|16
TGTGCCAGCAGCCAAGATGAGGCGGGGAGTTACAATGAGCAGTTCTTC
CASSQDEAGSYNEQFF
>TRBJ2-2|few|TRBV21-1|-|14
TGTGCCAGCAGCTCTGGACAGGACACCGGGGAGCTGTTTTTT
CASSSGQDTGELFF
>TRBJ1-1|few|TRBV18|-|15
TGTGCCAGCTCACCACCGGCAGGGGTGAACACTGAAGCTTTCTTT
CASSPPAGVNTEAFF
>TRBJ1-2|-|TRBV27|-|13
TGTGCCAGCAGTTTAACGGGGGAAAGTGGCTACACCTTC
CASSLTGESGYTF
>TRBJ2-3|few|TRBV5-1|TRBD2|17
TGCGCCAGCAGCCCCTCCCCACTAGCGGGTTTCACAGATACGCAGTATTTT
CASSPSPLAGFTDTQYF
>TRBJ1-6|once|TRBV30|TRBD1|14
TGTGCCTGGAGAGGGACAGGGCAAAATTCACCCCTCCACTTT
CAWRGTGQNSPLHF
>TRBJ2-2|-|TRBV10-3|TRBD1|16
TGTGCCATCAGTGGTATCGGGACAGTGAACACCGGGGAGCTGTTTTTT
CAISGIGTVNTGELFF
>TRBJ1-1|-|TRBV30|-|13
TGTGCCTGGAGTATAGGAGGGAACACTGAAGCTTTCTTT
CAWSIGGNTEAFF
>TRBJ2-7|-|TRBV6-5|TRBD1|15
TGTGCCAGCAGCCTCGGGACAGTGTACGGAAACGAGCAGTACTTC
CASSLGTVYGNEQYF
>TRBJ2-7|-|TRBV11-2|TRBD1|15
TGTGCCAGCAGCCCAGTACGACAGGGGTACTACGAGCAGTACTTC
CASSPVRQGYYEQYF
>TRBJ2-1|-|TRBV5-4|TRBD1|13
TGTGCCAGTTCACAGGGGCCGCACAATGAGCAGTTCTTC
CASSQGPHNEQFF
>TRBJ2-3|-|TRBV10-3|TRBD2|15
TGTGCCATCAGCCTTGGACTAGCGGGCACAGATACGCAGTATTTT
CAISLGLAGTDTQYF
>TRBJ2-7|-|TRBV28|TRBD2|15
TGTGCCAGCAGTTTCCCCCGGGAGGGCCGCGACGAGCAGTACTTC
CASSFPREGRDEQYF
>TRBJ1-5|-|TRBV29-1|-|12
TGCAGCGCCCAGAAGGGAGATCAGCCCCAGCATTTT
CSAQKGDQPQHF
>TRBJ2-3|-|TRBV28|-|13
TGTGCCAGCAGTTTGTACGAGATGGATACGCAGTATTTT
CASSLYEMDTQYF
>TRBJ1-3|-|TRBV2|-|16
TGTGCCAGCAGTGAACAGCAGGGCACGGCTGGAAACACCATATATTTT
CASSEQQGTAGNTIYF
>TRBJ1-2|-|TRBV29-1|-|12
TGCAGCGTTGAAGTCCCAGGTGGCGGCTACACCTTC
CSVEVPGGGYTF
>TRBJ2-1|few|TRBV6-5|TRBD1|16
TGTGCCAGCAGTTACCCAACAGGGGGCAACTCCAATGAGCAGTTCTTC
CASSYPTGGNSNEQFF
>TRBJ2-3|-|TRBV18|-|14
TGTGCCAGCTCACCTGCCCGGGGGACAGATACGCAGTATTTT
CASSPARGTDTQYF
>TRBJ2-5|-|TRBV7-8|-|13
TGTGCCAGCAGGCGGCGGTTCCAAGAGACCCAGTACTTC
CASRRRFQETQYF
>TRBJ2-1|-|TRBV4-3|TRBD1|13
TGCGCCAGCAGCCAAGAGACAGGGAATGAGCAGTTCTTC
CASSQETGNEQFF
>TRBJ2-4|-|TRBV4-3|-|14
TGCGCCAGCAGCCAAGTGGGGCAGCAAAACATTCAGTACTTC
CASSQVGQQNIQYF
>TRBJ2-5|few|TRBV6-1|TRBD2|15
TGTGCCAGCAGTGGGCGGCTAGCGGGCGAAGAGACCCAGTACTTC
CASSGRLAGEETQYF
>TRBJ1-1|-|TRBV10-3|TRBD1|14
TGTGCCATCAGGCCCGGACAGGGTGTCACTGAAGCTTTCTTT
CAIRPGQGVTEAFF
>TRBJ2-5|few|TRBV9|TRBD1|14
TGTGCCAGCAGCGCCGGACAGGGGAAAGAGACCCAGTACTTC
CASSAGQGKETQYF
>TRBJ2-3|-|TRBV6-5|-|13
TGTGCCAGCAGTTACACAGGGTCAGATACGCAGTATTTT
CASSYTGSDTQYF
>TRBJ1-1|-|TRBV29-1|-|14
TGCAGCGTTGAAGTCCCAGGAAAGAACACTGAAGCTTTCTTT
CSVEVPGKNTEAFF
>TRBJ1-6|-|TRBV6-5|-|14
TGTGCCAGCAGCCAGTCGGGCGGGAATTCACCCCTCCACTTT
CASSQSGGNSPLHF
>TRBJ2-1|-|TRBV29-1|TRBD2|12
TGCAGCGTTGGGAGCGGGATAAATGAGCAGTTCTTC
CSVGSGINEQFF
>TRBJ1-1|-|TRBV27|-|13
TGTGCCAGCAGTAACAAGGGGTACACTGAAGCTTTCTTT
CASSNKGYTEAFF
>TRBJ1-2|-|TRBV7-2|TRBD1|17
TGTGCCAGCAGCTTAAGGGGGCCTGGACAGACAGACTGGGGCTACACCTTC
CASSLRGPGQTDWGYTF
>TRBJ2-2|-|TRBV6-5|-|14
TGTGCCAGCAGTTATAAAGAGTACAGGCAGGAGCTGTTTTTT
CASSYKEYRQELFF
>TRBJ2-1|-|TRBV9|-|12
TGTGCCAGCAGCCAGGGCAACAATGAGCAGTTCTTC
CASSQGNNEQFF
>TRBJ2-7|-|TRBV5-1|TRBD1|14
TGCGCCAGCAGCTGGGGGACAGGGGACTACGAGCAGTACTTC
CASSWGTGDYEQYF
>TRBJ2-2|-|TRBV7-6|TRBD2|17
TGTGCCAGCAGCTTAGCCGGTGCGGGAGGTTCCGGCGGGGAGCTGTTTTTT
CASSLAGAGGSGGELFF
>TRBJ1-1|few|TRBV15|TRBD1|16
TGTGCCACCAGCAGCTTCCACTCAGGGGGCGTCACTGAAGCTTTCTTT
CATSSFHSGGVTEAFF
>TRBJ2-1|-|TRBV7-6|TRBD2|13
TGTGCCAGCAGCTCCCGCGGGGGGACAGAGCAGTTCTTC
CASSSRGGTEQFF
>TRBJ2-7|-|TRBV4-3|-|18
TGCGCCAGCAGCCAAGACGGGTCGGGCGGGGCCAACTTCTACGAGCAGTACTTC
CASSQDGSGGANFYEQYF
>TRBJ2-5|-|TRBV30|-|13
TGTGCCTGGAGTGTCCGGTTGACTGAGACCCAGTACTTC
CAWSVRLTETQYF
>TRBJ2-1|-|TRBV5-1|TRBD1|15
TGCGCCAGCAGCTTGGGACAGGGGGCCTACAATGAGCAGTTCTTC
CASSLGQGAYNEQFF
>TRBJ1-1|few|TRBV10-3|TRBD1|15
TGTGCCATCAGTGAGGGGGGACAGCTGAACACTGAAGCTTTCTTT
CAISEGGQLNTEAFF